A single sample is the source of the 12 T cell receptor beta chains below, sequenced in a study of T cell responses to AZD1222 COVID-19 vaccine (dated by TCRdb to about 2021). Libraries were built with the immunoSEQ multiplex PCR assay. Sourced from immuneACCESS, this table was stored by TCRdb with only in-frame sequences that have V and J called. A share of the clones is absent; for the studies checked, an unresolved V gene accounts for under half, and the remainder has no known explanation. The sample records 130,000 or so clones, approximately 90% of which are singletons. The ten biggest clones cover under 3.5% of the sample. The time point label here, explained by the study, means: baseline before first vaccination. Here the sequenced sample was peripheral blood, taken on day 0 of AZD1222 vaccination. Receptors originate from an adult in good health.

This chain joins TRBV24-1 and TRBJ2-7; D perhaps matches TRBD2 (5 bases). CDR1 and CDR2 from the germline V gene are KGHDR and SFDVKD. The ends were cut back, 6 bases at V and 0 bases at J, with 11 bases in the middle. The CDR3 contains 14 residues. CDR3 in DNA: TGTGCCACCAGTCCCTCGGGAATCTCCTACGAGCAGTACTTC. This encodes CATSPSGISYEQYF.

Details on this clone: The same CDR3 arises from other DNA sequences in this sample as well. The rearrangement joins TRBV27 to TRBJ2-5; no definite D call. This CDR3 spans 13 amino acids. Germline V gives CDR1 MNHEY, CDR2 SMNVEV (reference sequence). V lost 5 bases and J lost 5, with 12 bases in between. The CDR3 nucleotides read TGTGCCAGCAGTCTCTACTATGGGGAGACCCAGTACTTC. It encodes CASSLYYGETQYF.

CDR3 sequence: CASSQDLVGPGELFF. DNA for the CDR3: TGTGCCAGCAGCCAAGATCTGGTGGGTCCCGGGGAGCTGTTTTTT. The rearrangement links TRBV4-2 to TRBJ2-2, with D uncertain. CDR1 and CDR2 (germline): LGHNA, YNFKEQ. Trimming took 0 bases from V and 6 from J, leaving 11 bases between them. The CDR3 is 15 residues long.

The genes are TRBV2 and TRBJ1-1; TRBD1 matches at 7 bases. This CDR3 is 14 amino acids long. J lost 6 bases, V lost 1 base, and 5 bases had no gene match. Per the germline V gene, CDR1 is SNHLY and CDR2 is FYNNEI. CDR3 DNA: TGTGCCAGCAGTGAAGAGGGGGCGCACTCTGAAGCTTTCTTT. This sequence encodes CASSEEGAHSEAFF.

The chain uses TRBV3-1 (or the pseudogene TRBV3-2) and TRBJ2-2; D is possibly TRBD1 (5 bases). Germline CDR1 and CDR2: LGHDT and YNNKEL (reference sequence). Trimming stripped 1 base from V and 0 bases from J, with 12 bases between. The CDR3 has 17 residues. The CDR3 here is CASSQGTISANTGELFF. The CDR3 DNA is TGTGCCAGCAGCCAAGGGACAATCAGCGCGAACACCGGGGAGCTGTTTTTT.

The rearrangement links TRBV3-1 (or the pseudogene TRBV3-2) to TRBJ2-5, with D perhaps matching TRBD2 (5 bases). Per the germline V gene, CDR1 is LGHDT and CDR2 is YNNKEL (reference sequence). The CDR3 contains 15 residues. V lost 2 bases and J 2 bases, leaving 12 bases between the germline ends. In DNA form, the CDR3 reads TGTGCCAGCAGCCAAAGCGGTGGACTTCAAGAGACCCAGTACTTC. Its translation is CASSQSGGLQETQYF.

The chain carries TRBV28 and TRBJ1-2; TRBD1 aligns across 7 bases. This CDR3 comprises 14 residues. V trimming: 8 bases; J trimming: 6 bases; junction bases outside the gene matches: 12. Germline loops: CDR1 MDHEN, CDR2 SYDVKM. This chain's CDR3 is CASLLRGGANGYTF. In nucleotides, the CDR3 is TGTGCCAGCCTCCTAAGAGGGGGCGCAAATGGCTACACCTTC.

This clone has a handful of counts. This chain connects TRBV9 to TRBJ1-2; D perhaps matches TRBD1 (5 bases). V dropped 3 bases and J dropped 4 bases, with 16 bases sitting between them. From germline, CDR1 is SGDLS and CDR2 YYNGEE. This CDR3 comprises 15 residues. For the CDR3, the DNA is TGTGCCAGCAGCGGGCGGGACCCAGGGATCTATGGCTACACCTTC. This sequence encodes CASSGRDPGIYGYTF.

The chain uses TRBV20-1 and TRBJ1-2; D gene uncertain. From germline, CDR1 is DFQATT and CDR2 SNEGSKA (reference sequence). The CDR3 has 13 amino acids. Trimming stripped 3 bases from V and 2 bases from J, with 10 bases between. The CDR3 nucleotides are TGCAGTGCTAGTCTCCGGGGAAACTATGGCTACACCTTC. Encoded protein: CSASLRGNYGYTF.

CDR3 nucleotide sequence: TGTGCCAGCAGCCTGCGGACAGGCCGCCACCAAGAGACCCAGTACTTC. Translated, it gives CASSLRTGRHQETQYF. This sequence joins TRBV11-1 and TRBJ2-5; 7 bases align to TRBD1. V trimming: 5 bases; J trimming: 0 bases; junction bases outside the gene matches: 9. Looked up from germline, CDR1 is SGHAT and CDR2 is FQDESV (reference sequence). The CDR3 has 16 residues.

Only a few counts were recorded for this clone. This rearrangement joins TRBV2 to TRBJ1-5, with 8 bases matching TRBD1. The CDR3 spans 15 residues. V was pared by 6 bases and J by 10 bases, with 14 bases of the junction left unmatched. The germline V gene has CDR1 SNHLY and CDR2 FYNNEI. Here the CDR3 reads CASRAGQVEGRPQHF. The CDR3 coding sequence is TGTGCCAGCAGGGCGGGACAGGTGGAGGGGCGCCCCCAGCATTTT.

CDR3 sequence reads: CASKMGGRGGNTIYF. As DNA, the CDR3 is TGTGCCAGCAAAATGGGGGGCCGTGGAGGAAACACCATATATTTT. V and J are TRBV5-4 and TRBJ1-3; a possible D gene is TRBD1 (6 bases). Germline CDR1 reads SGHNT; CDR2 reads YYREEE (reference sequence). The CDR3 totals 15 residues. Deletions cut 6 bases from V and 4 bases from J, with 17 bases between.